The 26 T cell receptor beta chains below were found in one sample sequenced in a study of T cells in Graves' hyperthyroidism and ophthalmopathy. TCR beta CDR3 region amplification was performed from RNA transcripts. The HTBI primer set was used in a first-round RT-PCR of the TCR CDR3. TCRdb called the multiplex PCR reads again in MiXCR, with one record for every CDR3 protein. The table has more than 450,000 distinct CDR3 sequences, just under 20% seen once. The specimen was blood. Receptor source: a man in his forties with Graves' ophthalmopathy.

The chain couples TRBV4-3 to TRBJ2-1; D is uncertain. CDR3 length: 13 residues. In germline, CDR1 is LGHNA, CDR2 YSLEER. V dropped 1 base and J dropped 8 bases, with 9 bases sitting between them. The CDR3 DNA follows: TGCGCCAGCAGCCAAGCTCTAGTCTATGAGCAGTTCTTC. This gives the protein CASSQALVYEQFF.

The chain uses TRBV7-2 and TRBJ2-3; possible D gene TRBD1, 5 bases. The CDR3 is made up of 16 amino acids. Trimming cost V 0 bases and J 3 bases, with 13 bases left between them. Germline CDR1 and CDR2: SGHTA and FQGNSA. CDR3 nucleotides: TGTGCCAGCAGCTTAGCGGTTCAGGGTGAGACAGATACGCAGTATTTT. It is translated as CASSLAVQGETDTQYF.

This clonotype has just a few counts. V and J are TRBV18 and TRBJ1-6; no clear D. V lost 0 bases and J lost 7, with 10 bases in between. The CDR3 is 15 amino acids. The germline CDR1 and CDR2 sequences are KGHSH and LQKENI. The CDR3, as DNA: TGTGCCAGCTCACCACCGATTTCGGAAAATTCACCCCTCCACTTT. It yields the protein CASSPPISENSPLHF. The variable domain in full, with the rest retrieved from reference TRBV18 and TRBJ1-6, is NAGVMQNPRHLVRRRGQEARLRCSPMKGHSHVYWYRQLPEEGLKFMVYLQKENIIDESGMPKERFSAEFPKEGPSILRIQQVVRGDSAAYFCASSPPISENSPLHFGNGTRLTVT.

Many counts were recorded for this clonotype. This chain joins TRBV30 and TRBJ1-5, with D unclear. The germline V gene has CDR1 GTSNPN and CDR2 SVGIG (reference sequence). Trimming cost V 0 bases and J 5 bases, with 11 bases left between them. This CDR3 spans 14 amino acids. The CDR3 DNA follows: TGTGCCTGGAGTGTATCAACCAAAGATCAGCCCCAGCATTTT. Translated: CAWSVSTKDQPQHF.

This clonotype appeared a few times. This chain links TRBV3-1 with TRBJ2-7; 8 bases agree with TRBD1. This CDR3 has 13 residues. Germline trimming cut 5 bases from V and 5 bases from J; bases unmatched to any gene: 5. CDR1 is LGHDT, CDR2 YNNKEL, per germline (reference sequence). The CDR3 bases are TGTGCCAGCAGCGGGACAGGAGTGGACGAGCAGTACTTC. It yields the protein CASSGTGVDEQYF.

The chain has TRBV5-1 and TRBJ2-1, with 9 bases identical to TRBD1. CDR1 and CDR2 from the germline V gene are SGHRS and YFSETQ. J gave up 12 bases and V 4 bases, and 11 bases lay outside the gene matches. This CDR3 contains 14 residues. This CDR3 reads CASSPGQGAGVQFF. The DNA of the CDR3 is TGCGCCAGCAGCCCGGGACAGGGCGCAGGGGTGCAGTTCTTC.

This clonotype was observed a handful of times. The chain joins TRBV10-3 to TRBJ2-2; D might be TRBD1 (10 bases). The CDR3 contains 19 residues. The germline V and J ends were trimmed by 5 bases and 2 bases, with 24 bases remaining between them. Per the germline V gene, CDR1 is ENHRY and CDR2 is SYGVKD. This chain's CDR3 is CAISRGQGTGLANTGELFF. The CDR3 DNA reads TGTGCCATCAGTCGGGGACAGGGGACGGGACTAGCAAACACCGGGGAGCTGTTTTTT.

This clonotype was counted ten times or more. The chain combines TRBV28 with TRBJ2-7; tentative D call: TRBD2 (6 bases). Between the trimmed V and J ends, which lost 6 bases and 4 bases, there was a span of 16 bases. Germline CDR1 reads MDHEN; CDR2 reads SYDVKM. The CDR3 sequence is 14 residues long. The CDR3 spells CASSLVAGPYEQYF. The CDR3 bases are TGTGCCAGCAGCCTCGTGGCGGGACCATACGAGCAGTACTTC.

This chain connects TRBV6-5 to TRBJ1-2; possibly TRBD1 for D (5 bases). This CDR3 is 18 amino acids long. V was trimmed by 1 base and J by 5 bases, leaving 23 bases between them. The germline V gene has CDR1 MNHEY and CDR2 SVGAGI. CDR3 sequence reads: CASSYFSGVAGKEYGYTF. The CDR3 nucleotides read TGTGCCAGCAGTTACTTCTCGGGGGTCGCGGGCAAGGAGTATGGCTACACCTTC.

This clonotype was counted between two and nine times. The chain employs TRBV9 and TRBJ2-7; TRBD2 might be the D (6 bases). V lost 4 bases to trimming and J lost 5 bases, with 13 bases between them. The V gene's germline CDR1 is SGDLS and CDR2 YYNGEE. The CDR3 is 13 residues long. CDR3 residues: CASSPRLGHEQYF. Here the CDR3 DNA reads TGTGCCAGCAGCCCGCGACTAGGTCACGAGCAGTACTTC.

This clonotype was counted a few times. This sequence joins TRBV7-9 and TRBJ2-7; D might be TRBD2 (5 bases). Trimming removed 1 base at V and 0 bases at J, with 10 bases between. Germline V gene sequence: CDR1 SEHNR, CDR2 FQNEAQ (reference sequence). This CDR3 contains 15 residues. The CDR3 DNA reads as TGTGCCAGCAGCTTAGAGGGAGCATTCTCCTACGAGCAGTACTTC. Its translation is CASSLEGAFSYEQYF.

This clonotype was picked up many times. The chain is built from TRBV2 and TRBJ2-7; 7 bases match TRBD2. There are 11 residues in the CDR3. The germline V gene encodes CDR1 SNHLY and CDR2 FYNNEI. The V gene end was trimmed by 9 bases and the J gene end by 3 bases; junction bases not matched to a gene: 2. The CDR3 nucleotides are TGTGCCAGTGGGGGGGTCTACGAGCAGTACTTC. Its translation: CASGGVYEQYF. Full variable domain (remainder filled in from reference TRBV2 and TRBJ2-7): EPEVTQTPSHQVTQMGQEVILRCVPISNHLYFYWYRQILGQKVEFLVSFYNNEISEKSEIFDDQFSVERPDGSNFTLKIRSTKLEDSAMYFCASGGVYEQYFGPGTRLTVT.

The genes are TRBV7-8 and TRBJ2-3; TRBD2 matches at 7 bases. J was trimmed by 2 bases and V by 2 bases; bases with no gene match: 7. Germline V CDR1 and CDR2: SGHVS, FQNEAQ. There are 16 residues in the CDR3. The CDR3 spells CASSLFGLEFTDTQYF. In DNA form, the CDR3 reads TGTGCCAGCAGCTTATTTGGACTAGAATTCACAGATACGCAGTATTTT.

J is TRBJ2-7 and V is TRBV3-1; D remains ambiguous. V gave up 0 bases and J gave up 1 base, with 7 bases separating them. The CDR3 runs to 14 residues. CDR1 and CDR2 from the germline V gene are LGHDT and YNNKEL (reference sequence). The CDR3 reads CASSQDVVSYEQYF. DNA for the CDR3: TGTGCCAGCAGCCAAGACGTTGTTTCCTACGAGCAGTACTTC.

This clonotype was counted a few times. The rearrangement uses TRBV19 and TRBJ1-2; possible D gene TRBD1, 5 bases. Germline V lookup: CDR1 LNHDA, CDR2 SQIVND (reference sequence). The CDR3 extends over 13 amino acids. V lost 5 bases and J 2 bases, leaving 9 bases between the germline ends. In DNA, the CDR3 is TGTGCCAGTAGTGGGGCCGTCAACTATGGCTACACCTTC. Encoded protein: CASSGAVNYGYTF. The full variable domain, completed using reference TRBV19 and TRBJ1-2, is DGGITQSPKYLFRKEGQNVTLSCEQNLNHDAMYWYRQDPGQGLRLIYYSQIVNDFQKGDIAEGYSVSREKKESFPLTVTSAQKNPTAFYLCASSGAVNYGYTFGSGTRLTVV.

Ten or more counts support this clonotype. V usage is TRBV28 and J usage is TRBJ2-1; 10 bases fit TRBD1. The J segment lost 8 bases and the V segment lost 2 bases, leaving 15 bases of the junction unmatched. This CDR3 has 18 residues. Germline CDR1 and CDR2: MDHEN and SYDVKM. CDR3 sequence (DNA): TGTGCCAGCAGTTTAACCCGACAGGGGGCGATTTTATTTTATGAGCAGTTCTTC. Protein sequence: CASSLTRQGAILFYEQFF.

The J gene is TRBJ1-2, the V gene TRBV5-1; TRBD1 matches at 7 bases. This CDR3 contains 15 residues. Germline assignment: CDR1 SGHRS and CDR2 YFSETQ. V lost 1 base and J lost 2; bases outside the gene matches: 5. The DNA of the CDR3 is TGCGCCAGCAGCTTGACCCACAGGGGCAACTATGGCTACACCTTC. This gives the protein CASSLTHRGNYGYTF.

The sample holds many counts of this clonotype. This chain connects TRBV27 to TRBJ1-2, with D perhaps TRBD1 (5 bases). V gave up 7 bases and J gave up 3 bases, with 12 bases separating them. Germline V gene lookup returns CDR1 MNHEY and CDR2 SMNVEV (reference sequence). The CDR3 runs to 13 residues. The CDR3 reads CASTGGNDYGYTF. The CDR3 coding sequence is TGTGCCAGCACCGGGGGGAACGACTATGGCTACACCTTC.

This clonotype turned up a few times. This chain joins TRBV6-1 and TRBJ2-3; 7 nucleotides align to TRBD2. CDR3 size: 14 residues. Per germline, CDR1 MNHNS and CDR2 SASEGT. V dropped 10 bases and J dropped 6; count of bases not matched to a gene: 13. The CDR3 region has the DNA TGTGCCACCCTCCCAGCGGGGTCACGGGATACGCAGTATTTT. It translates to CATLPAGSRDTQYF.

This chain links TRBV7-6 with TRBJ2-2; D unclear. In germline, CDR1 is SGHVS, CDR2 FNYEAQ. CDR3 length equals 13 residues. V lost 5 bases and J lost 7, with 11 bases in between. The CDR3 protein is CASSPHLVGELFF. The CDR3 region has the DNA TGTGCCAGCAGCCCCCATCTCGTCGGGGAGCTGTTTTTT.

This rearrangement joins TRBV14 to TRBJ2-1; D gene unclear. The CDR3 runs to 15 residues. CDR1 is SGHDN and CDR2 is FVKESK in the germline V gene. Trimming removed 4 bases from V and 9 bases from J, with 19 bases in between. The CDR3 here is CASSPFGFLAGEQFF. The CDR3 DNA reads as TGTGCCAGCAGCCCCTTCGGGTTCCTCGCCGGTGAGCAGTTCTTC.

This clonotype appeared many times. This chain connects TRBV11-1 to TRBJ2-7, with TRBD2 as a possible D gene (5 bases). Trimming removed 4 bases from V and 5 bases from J, with 21 bases in between. This CDR3 comprises 16 residues. Germline V gives CDR1 SGHAT, CDR2 FQDESV (reference sequence). CDR3 DNA: TGTGCCAGCAGCTCCACTCGGACTCCCCGTTTCCACGAGCAGTACTTC. It codes for CASSSTRTPRFHEQYF.

Details on this clonotype: Just one base apart from a much larger clone, this may be a read error. The rearrangement links TRBV9 to TRBJ2-2; 7 nucleotides line up with TRBD2. This CDR3 spans 15 amino acids. Germline assignment: CDR1 SGDLS and CDR2 YYNGEE. The CDR3 DNA sequence: TGTGCCAGCAGCGTAAGCGGGACGAACACCGGGGAGCTGTCTTTT. Translating it yields CASSVSGTNTGELSF. Drawing the rest from reference TRBV9 and TRBJ2-2, the complete variable domain is DSGVTQTPKHLITATGQRVTLRCSPRSGDLSVYWYQQSLDQGLQFLIQYYNGEERAKGNILERFSAQQFPDLHSELNLSSLELGDSALYFCASSVSGTNTGELSFGEGSRLTVL.

This clonotype occurred a few times. The J gene is TRBJ1-2, the V gene TRBV6-1; 9 nucleotides line up with TRBD1. The CDR3 consists of 12 residues. Losses at the gene ends were 10 bases for V and 8 bases for J; bases not matched to a gene: 8. The germline V gene encodes CDR1 MNHNS and CDR2 SASEGT. CDR3 protein: CAISDRGDGYTF. CDR3 DNA sequence: TGTGCCATTTCGGACAGGGGTGACGGCTACACCTTC.

This clonotype occurred many times. The chain joins TRBV7-8 to TRBJ2-7; TRBD1 aligns across 9 bases. V was pared by 1 base and J by 3 bases, with 4 bases of the junction left unmatched. Per germline, CDR1 SGHVS and CDR2 FQNEAQ. The CDR3 contains 15 residues. The CDR3 region is CASSLGGTGIYEQYF. CDR3 coding DNA: TGTGCCAGCAGCTTAGGTGGGACAGGGATCTACGAGCAGTACTTC.

This clonotype occurred many times. The V gene is TRBV2, the J gene TRBJ2-4; a weak D match, TRBD1 (6 bases). This CDR3 comprises 12 residues. Germline values: CDR1 SNHLY, CDR2 FYNNEI. V was pared by 6 bases and J by 9 bases, with 12 bases between. Here the CDR3 reads CASSAQGAIQYF. CDR3 DNA sequence: TGTGCCAGCAGCGCACAGGGAGCCATTCAGTACTTC.